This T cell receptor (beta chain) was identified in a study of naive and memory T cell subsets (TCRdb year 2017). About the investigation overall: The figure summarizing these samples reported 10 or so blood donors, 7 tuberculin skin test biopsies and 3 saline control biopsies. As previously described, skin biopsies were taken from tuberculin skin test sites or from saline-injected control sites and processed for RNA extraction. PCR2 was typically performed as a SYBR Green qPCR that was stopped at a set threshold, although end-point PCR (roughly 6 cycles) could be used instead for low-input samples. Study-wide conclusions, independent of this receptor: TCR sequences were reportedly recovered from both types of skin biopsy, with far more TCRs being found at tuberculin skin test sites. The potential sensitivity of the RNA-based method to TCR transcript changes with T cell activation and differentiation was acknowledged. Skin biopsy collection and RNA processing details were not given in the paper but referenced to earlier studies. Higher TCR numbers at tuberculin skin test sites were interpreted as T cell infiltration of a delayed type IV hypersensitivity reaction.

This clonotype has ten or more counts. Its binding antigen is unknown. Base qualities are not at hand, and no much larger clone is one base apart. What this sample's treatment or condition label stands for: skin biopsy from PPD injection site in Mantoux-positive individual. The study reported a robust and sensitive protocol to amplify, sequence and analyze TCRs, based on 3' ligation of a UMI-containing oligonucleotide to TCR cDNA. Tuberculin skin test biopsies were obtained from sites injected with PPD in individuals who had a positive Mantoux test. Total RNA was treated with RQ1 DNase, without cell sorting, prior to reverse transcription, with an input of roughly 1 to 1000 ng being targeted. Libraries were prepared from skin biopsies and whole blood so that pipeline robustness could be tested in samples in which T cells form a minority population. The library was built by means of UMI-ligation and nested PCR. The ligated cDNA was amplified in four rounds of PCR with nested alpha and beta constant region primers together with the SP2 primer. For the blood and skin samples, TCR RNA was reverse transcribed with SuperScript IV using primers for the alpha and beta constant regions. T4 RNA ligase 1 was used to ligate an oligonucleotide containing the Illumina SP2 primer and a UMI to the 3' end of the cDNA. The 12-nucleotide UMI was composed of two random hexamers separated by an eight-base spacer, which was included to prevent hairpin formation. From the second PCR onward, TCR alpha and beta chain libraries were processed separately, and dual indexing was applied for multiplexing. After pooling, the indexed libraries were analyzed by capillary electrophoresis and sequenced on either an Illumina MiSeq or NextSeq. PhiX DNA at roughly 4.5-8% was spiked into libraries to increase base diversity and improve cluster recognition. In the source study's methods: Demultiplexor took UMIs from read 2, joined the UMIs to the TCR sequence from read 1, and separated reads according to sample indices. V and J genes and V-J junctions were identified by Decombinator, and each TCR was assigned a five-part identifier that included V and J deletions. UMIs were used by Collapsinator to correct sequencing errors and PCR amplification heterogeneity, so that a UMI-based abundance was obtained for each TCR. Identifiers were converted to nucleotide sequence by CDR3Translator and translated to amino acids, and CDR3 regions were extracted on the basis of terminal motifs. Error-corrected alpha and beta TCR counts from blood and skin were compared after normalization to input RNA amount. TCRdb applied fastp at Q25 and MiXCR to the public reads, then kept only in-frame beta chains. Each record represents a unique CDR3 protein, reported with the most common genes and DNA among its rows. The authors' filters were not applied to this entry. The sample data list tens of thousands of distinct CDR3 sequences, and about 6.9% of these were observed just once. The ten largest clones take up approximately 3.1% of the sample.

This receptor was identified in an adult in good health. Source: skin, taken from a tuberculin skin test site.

The nucleotide sequence reads as follows: TGTGCCAGCAGACTGGACATAACTGGAAACACCATATATTTT. Translation gives CASRLDITGNTIYF. The chain is made from TRBV12-3 or TRBV12-4 and TRBJ1-3; the D gene is possibly TRBD1, with 5 bases matching. Deletion took 6 bases off V and 2 bases off J, with a span of 11 bases between the germline ends. The CDR3 runs 14 residues from the cysteine to the phenylalanine. Of all the DNA, just the CDR3 is kept, 42 bases in frame from base 1.